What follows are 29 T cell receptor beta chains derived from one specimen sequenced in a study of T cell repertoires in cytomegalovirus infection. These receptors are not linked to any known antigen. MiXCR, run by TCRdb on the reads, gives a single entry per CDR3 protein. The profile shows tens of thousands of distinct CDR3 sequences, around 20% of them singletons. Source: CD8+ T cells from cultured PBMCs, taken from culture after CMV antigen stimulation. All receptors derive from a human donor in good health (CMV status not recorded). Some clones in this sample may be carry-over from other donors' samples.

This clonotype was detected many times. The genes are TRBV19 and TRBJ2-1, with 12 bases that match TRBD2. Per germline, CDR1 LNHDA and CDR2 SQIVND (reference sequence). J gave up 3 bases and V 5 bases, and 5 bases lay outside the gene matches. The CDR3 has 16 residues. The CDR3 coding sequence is TGTGCCAGTAGTCCCCGGACTAGCGGGGTCTACAATGAGCAGTTCTTC. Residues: CASSPRTSGVYNEQFF.

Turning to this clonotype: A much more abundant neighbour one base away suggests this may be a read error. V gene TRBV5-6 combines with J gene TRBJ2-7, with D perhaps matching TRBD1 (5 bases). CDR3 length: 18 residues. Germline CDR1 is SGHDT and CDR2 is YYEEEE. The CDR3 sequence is CARSSSGVRDGTTYEQYF. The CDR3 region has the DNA TGTGCCCGCAGCTCTTCTGGCGTCAGGGATGGTACTACCTACGAGCAGTACTTC.

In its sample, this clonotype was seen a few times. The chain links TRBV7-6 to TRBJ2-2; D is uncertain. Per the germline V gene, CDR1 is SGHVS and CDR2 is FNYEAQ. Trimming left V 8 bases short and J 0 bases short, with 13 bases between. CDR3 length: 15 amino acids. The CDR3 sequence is CASGSRLPNTGELFF. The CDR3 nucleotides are TGTGCCAGCGGATCCAGGCTCCCGAACACCGGGGAGCTGTTTTTT.

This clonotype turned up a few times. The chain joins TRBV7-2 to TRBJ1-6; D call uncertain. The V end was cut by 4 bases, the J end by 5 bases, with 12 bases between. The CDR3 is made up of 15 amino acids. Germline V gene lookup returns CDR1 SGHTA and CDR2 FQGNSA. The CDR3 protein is CASSSGIGDNSPLHF. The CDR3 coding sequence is TGTGCCAGCAGCTCGGGTATCGGGGATAATTCACCCCTCCACTTT.

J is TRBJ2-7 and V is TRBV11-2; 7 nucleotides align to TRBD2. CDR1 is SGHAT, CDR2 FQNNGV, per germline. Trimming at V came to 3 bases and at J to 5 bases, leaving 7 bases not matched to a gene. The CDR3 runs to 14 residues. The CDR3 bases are TGTGCCAGCAGCTTGGGCGGGAGTGGCAACGAGCAGTACTTC. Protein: CASSLGGSGNEQYF.

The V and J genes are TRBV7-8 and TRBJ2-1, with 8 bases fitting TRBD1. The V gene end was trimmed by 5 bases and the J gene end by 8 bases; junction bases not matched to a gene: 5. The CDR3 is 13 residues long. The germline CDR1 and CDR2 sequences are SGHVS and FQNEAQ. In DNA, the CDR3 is TGTGCCAGCAGCCCGGCCAGGGGGCATGAGCAGTTCTTC. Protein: CASSPARGHEQFF.

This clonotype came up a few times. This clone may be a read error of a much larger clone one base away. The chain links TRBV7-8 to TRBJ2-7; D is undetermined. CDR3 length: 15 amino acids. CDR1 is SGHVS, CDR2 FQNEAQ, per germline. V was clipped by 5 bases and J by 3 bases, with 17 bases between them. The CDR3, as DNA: TGTGCCAGCAGCCCTCCGGGCTTCCGTCGCTACGAGCAGTACTTC. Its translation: CASSPPGFRRYEQYF. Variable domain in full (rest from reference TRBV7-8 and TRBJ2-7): GAGVSQSPRYKVAKRGQDVALRCDPISGHVSLFWYQQALGQGPEFLTYFQNEAQLDKSGLPSDRFFAERPEGSVSTLKIQRTQQEDSAVYLCASSPPGFRRYEQYFGPGTRLTVT.

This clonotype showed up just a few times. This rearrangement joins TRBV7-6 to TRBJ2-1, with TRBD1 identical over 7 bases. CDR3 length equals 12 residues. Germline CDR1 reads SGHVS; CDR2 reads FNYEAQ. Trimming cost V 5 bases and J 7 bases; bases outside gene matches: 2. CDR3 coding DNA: TGTGCCAGCAGCGAGACAGGGAATGAGCAGTTCTTC. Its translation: CASSETGNEQFF.

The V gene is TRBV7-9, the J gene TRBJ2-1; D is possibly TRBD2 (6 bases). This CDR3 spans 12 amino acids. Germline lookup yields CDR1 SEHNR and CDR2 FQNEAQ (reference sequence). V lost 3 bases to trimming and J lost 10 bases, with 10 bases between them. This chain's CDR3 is CASSFQGGEQFF. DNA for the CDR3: TGTGCCAGCAGCTTCCAGGGAGGCGAGCAGTTCTTC.

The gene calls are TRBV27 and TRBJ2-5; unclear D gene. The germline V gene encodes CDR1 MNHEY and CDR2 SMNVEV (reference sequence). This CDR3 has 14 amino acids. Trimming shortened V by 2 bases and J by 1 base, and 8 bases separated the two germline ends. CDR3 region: CASSLRWGQETQYF. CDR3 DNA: TGTGCCAGCAGTTTACGGTGGGGCCAAGAGACCCAGTACTTC.

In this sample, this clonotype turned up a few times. Here the CDR3 reads CSARRSSGSTQETQYF. The DNA for the CDR3 is TGCAGTGCTAGACGGTCTAGCGGGTCCACACAAGAGACCCAGTACTTC. The V call is TRBV20-1, the J call TRBJ2-5; 8 bases are a match to TRBD2. The CDR3 extends over 16 amino acids. J lost 2 bases, V lost 2 bases, and 10 bases had no gene match. Per the germline V gene, CDR1 is DFQATT and CDR2 is SNEGSKA (reference sequence).

The CDR3 DNA sequence: TGTGCCAGCAGCTCAGACGTACTGGGGAGGGGAAACTATGGCTACACCTTC. It yields the protein CASSSDVLGRGNYGYTF. The chain has TRBV11-2 and TRBJ1-2, with D possibly TRBD1 on 5 matching bases. Germline lookup yields CDR1 SGHAT and CDR2 FQNNGV. CDR3 length: 17 residues. V lost 4 bases to trimming and J lost 2 bases, with 20 bases between them.

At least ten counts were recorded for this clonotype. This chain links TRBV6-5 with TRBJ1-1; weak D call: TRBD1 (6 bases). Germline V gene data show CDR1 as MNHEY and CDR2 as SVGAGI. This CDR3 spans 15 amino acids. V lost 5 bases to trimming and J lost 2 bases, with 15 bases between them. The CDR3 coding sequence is TGTGCCAGCAGTCAGGCACAGGGTTTAAACACTGAAGCTTTCTTT. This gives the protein CASSQAQGLNTEAFF.

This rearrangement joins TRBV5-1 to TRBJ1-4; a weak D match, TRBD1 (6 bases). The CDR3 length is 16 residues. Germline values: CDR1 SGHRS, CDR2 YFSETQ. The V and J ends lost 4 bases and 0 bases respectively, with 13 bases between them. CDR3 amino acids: CASSPGTRATNEKLFF. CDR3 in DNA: TGCGCCAGCAGCCCTGGGACACGCGCAACTAATGAAAAACTGTTTTTT. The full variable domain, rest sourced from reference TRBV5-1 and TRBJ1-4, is KAGVTQTPRYLIKTRGQQVTLSCSPISGHRSVSWYQQTPGQGLQFLFEYFSETQRNKGNFPGRFSGRQFSNSRSEMNVSTLELGDSALYLCASSPGTRATNEKLFFGSGTQLSVL.

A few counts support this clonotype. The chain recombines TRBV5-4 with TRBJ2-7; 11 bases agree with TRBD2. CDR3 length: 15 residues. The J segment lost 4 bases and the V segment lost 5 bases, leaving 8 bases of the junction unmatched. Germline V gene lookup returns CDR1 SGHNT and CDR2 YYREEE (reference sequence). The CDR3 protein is CASREGTSGRYEQYF. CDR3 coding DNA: TGTGCCAGCAGGGAAGGGACTAGCGGACGATACGAGCAGTACTTC.

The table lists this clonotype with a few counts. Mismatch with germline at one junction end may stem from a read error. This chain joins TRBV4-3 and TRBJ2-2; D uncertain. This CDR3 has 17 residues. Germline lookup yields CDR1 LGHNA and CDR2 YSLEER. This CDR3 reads CASSQGFMQTKTGELFF. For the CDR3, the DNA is TGCGCCAGCAGCCAAGGATTTATGCAGACGAAGACCGGGGAGCTGTTTTTT.

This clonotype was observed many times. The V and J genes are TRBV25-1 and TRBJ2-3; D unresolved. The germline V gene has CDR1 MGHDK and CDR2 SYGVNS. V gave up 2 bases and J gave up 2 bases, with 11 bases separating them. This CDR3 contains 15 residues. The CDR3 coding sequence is TGTGCCAGCAGTGAAATAGACTTTAACACAGATACGCAGTATTTT. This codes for CASSEIDFNTDTQYF.

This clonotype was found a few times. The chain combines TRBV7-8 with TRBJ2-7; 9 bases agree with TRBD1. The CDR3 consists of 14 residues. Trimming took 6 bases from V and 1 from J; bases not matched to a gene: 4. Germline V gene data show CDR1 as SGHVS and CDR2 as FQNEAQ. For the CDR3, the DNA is TGTGCCAGCAGGCGACAGGGGGTTTCCTACGAGCAGTACTTC. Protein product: CASRRQGVSYEQYF.

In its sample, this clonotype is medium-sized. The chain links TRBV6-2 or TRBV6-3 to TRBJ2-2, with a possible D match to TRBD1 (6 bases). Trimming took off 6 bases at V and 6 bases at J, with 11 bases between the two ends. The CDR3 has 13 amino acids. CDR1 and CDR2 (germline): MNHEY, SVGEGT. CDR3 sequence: CASRWGLAGELFF. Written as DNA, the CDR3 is TGTGCCAGCAGGTGGGGGCTGGCCGGGGAGCTGTTTTTT.

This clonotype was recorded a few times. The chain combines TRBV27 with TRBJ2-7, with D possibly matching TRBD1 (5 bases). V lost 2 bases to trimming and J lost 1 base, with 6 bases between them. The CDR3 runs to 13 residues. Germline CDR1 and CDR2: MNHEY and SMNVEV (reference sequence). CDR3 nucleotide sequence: TGTGCCAGCAGTTTACCAGGGTCCTACGAGCAGTACTTC. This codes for CASSLPGSYEQYF.

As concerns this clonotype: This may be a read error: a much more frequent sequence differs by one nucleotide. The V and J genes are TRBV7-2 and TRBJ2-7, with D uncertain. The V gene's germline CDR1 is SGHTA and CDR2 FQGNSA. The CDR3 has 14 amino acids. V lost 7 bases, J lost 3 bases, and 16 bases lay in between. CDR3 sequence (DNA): TGTGCCAGCACCCTCCTTCGAGGAATCTACGAGCAGTACTTC. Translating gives CASTLLRGIYEQYF.

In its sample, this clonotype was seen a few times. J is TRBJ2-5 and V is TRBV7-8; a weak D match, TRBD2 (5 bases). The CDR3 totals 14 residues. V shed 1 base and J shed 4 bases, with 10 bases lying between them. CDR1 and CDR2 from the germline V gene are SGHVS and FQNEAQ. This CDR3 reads CASSLGGRGETQYF. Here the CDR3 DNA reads TGTGCCAGCAGCTTAGGAGGGCGAGGAGAGACCCAGTACTTC.

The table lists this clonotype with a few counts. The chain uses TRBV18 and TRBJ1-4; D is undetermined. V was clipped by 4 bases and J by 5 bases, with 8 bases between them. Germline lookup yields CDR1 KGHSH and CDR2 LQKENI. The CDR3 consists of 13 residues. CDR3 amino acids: CASSQGPNEKLFF. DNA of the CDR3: TGTGCCAGCTCACAGGGTCCCAATGAAAAACTGTTTTTT.

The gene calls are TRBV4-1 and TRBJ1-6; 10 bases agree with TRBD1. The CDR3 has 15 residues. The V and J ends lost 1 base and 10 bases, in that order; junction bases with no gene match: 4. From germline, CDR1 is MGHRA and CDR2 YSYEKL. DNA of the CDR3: TGCGCCAGCAGCCAAGGGGGACAGGGGAAATCACCCCTCCACTTT. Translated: CASSQGGQGKSPLHF.

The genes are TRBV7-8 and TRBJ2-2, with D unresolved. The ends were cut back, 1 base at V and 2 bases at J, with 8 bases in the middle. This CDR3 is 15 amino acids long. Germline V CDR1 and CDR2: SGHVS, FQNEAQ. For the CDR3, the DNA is TGTGCCAGCAGCTTAGAGCTCCGAAACACCGGGGAGCTGTTTTTT. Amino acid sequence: CASSLELRNTGELFF.

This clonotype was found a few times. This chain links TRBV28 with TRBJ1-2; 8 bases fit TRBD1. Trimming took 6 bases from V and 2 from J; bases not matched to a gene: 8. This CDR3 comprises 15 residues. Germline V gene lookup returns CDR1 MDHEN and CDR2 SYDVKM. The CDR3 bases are TGTGCCAGCAGACGAGACAGGGGCGTAAACTATGGCTACACCTTC. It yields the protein CASRRDRGVNYGYTF.

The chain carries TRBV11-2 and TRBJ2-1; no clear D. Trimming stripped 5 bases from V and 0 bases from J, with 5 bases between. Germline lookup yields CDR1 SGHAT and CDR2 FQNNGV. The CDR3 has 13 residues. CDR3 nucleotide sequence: TGTGCCAGCAGCCCCTTCTCCTACAATGAGCAGTTCTTC. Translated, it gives CASSPFSYNEQFF.

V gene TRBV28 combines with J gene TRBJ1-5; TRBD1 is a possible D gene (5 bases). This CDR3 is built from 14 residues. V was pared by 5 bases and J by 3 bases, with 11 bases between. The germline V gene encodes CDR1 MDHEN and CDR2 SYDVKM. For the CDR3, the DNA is TGTGCCAGCAGTCTAGACAGAACCAATCAGCCCCAGCATTTT. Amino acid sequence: CASSLDRTNQPQHF.

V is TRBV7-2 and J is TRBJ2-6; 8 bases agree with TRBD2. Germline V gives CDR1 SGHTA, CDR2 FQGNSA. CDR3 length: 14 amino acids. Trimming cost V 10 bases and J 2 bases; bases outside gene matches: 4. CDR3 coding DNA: TGTGCCACCCCGGGGGGGGCTGGGGCCAACGTCCTGACTTTC. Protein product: CATPGGAGANVLTF.